These T cell receptor beta chains were read from a single sample in a study of blood T cell repertoires in COVID-19. Sequenced by immunoSEQ multiplex PCR; TCRdb stores in-frame clones only, minus some. The sample consists of a few hundred thousand clones, 89% of them appearing once. Sequencing was done on a sample of peripheral blood. The receptors originated from a woman between 40 and 55 years old who had recovered from COVID-19. The CDR3 runs from the conserved cysteine through the conserved F or W. Each record gives: D gene, J gene, V gene, clone size, CDR3 protein, CDR3 DNA. A D gene is named only where the DNA matches it firmly. The size of a clone is reported for some rows only, either as once, few or many, or as a class for expanded clones.

TRBD1,TRBJ1-4,TRBV5-1,.,CASSRDGTGVEKLFF,TGCGCCAGCAGCAGGGACGGGACAGGGGTTGAAAAACTGTTTTTT
.,TRBJ2-7,TRBV19,once,CASSPGVEQYF,TGTGCCAGTAGTCCGGGAGTTGAGCAGTACTTC
.,TRBJ2-5,TRBV25-1,.,CASSGTGLQETQYF,TGTGCCAGCAGTGGAACGGGACTGCAAGAGACCCAGTACTTC
TRBD2,TRBJ2-3,TRBV27,.,CASSLSLAGFTDTQYF,TGTGCCAGCAGTTTATCCCTAGCGGGATTCACAGATACGCAGTATTTT
TRBD1,TRBJ1-2,TRBV6-5,once,CASSLQGVPPDGYTF,TGTGCCAGCAGTCTACAGGGGGTTCCTCCCGATGGCTACACCTTC
TRBD1,TRBJ2-7,TRBV19,.,CASSATGATSYEQYF,TGTGCCAGTAGTGCCACAGGGGCCACCTCCTACGAGCAGTACTTC
.,TRBJ2-7,TRBV5-5,.,CASTRRQESVNEQYF,TGTGCCAGCACCCGACGGCAAGAAAGCGTCAACGAGCAGTACTTC
TRBD1,TRBJ2-1,TRBV2,.,CASRGTGSYNEQFF,TGTGCCAGCAGGGGGACAGGGTCCTACAATGAGCAGTTCTTC
TRBD1,TRBJ2-7,TRBV5-1,.,CASNPGTGEHEQYF,TGCGCCAGCAATCCCGGGACAGGGGAGCACGAGCAGTACTTC
.,TRBJ1-2,TRBV7-9,.,CASSSMGANYGYTF,TGTGCCAGCAGCTCAATGGGAGCTAACTATGGCTACACCTTC
.,TRBJ2-7,TRBV27,.,CASSFGGRPFGNEQYF,TGTGCCAGCAGTTTTGGAGGGAGGCCCTTCGGGAACGAGCAGTACTTC
TRBD2,TRBJ2-5,TRBV28,.,CASSSSSSGHQETQYF,TGTGCCAGCAGTTCGTCCTCTAGCGGGCACCAAGAGACCCAGTACTTC
.,TRBJ2-3,TRBV6-5,.,CASSYSGGGTDTQYF,TGTGCCAGCAGTTACTCAGGGGGTGGCACAGATACGCAGTATTTT
.,TRBJ2-2,TRBV11-1,once,CASSVQGGGDTGELFF,TGTGCCAGCAGCGTACAGGGCGGCGGTGACACCGGGGAGCTGTTTTTT
TRBD1,TRBJ1-1,TRBV6-5,.,CASSYRLGQFFSEAFF,TGTGCCAGCAGTTACCGCCTGGGACAGTTTTTTTCTGAAGCTTTCTTT
TRBD1,TRBJ1-2,TRBV2,few,CASRETGVANYGYTF,TGTGCCAGCAGGGAAACAGGGGTGGCGAACTATGGCTACACCTTC
TRBD2,TRBJ2-1,TRBV15,.,CATSRWGTSGGPGFNEQFF,TGTGCCACCAGCAGGTGGGGGACTAGCGGGGGTCCGGGGTTCAATGAGCAGTTCTTC
.,TRBJ2-1,TRBV9,.,CASSEAGTNYNEQFF,TGTGCCAGCAGCGAGGCCGGGACAAACTACAATGAGCAGTTCTTC
.,TRBJ1-1,TRBV30,.,CAWSRATEAFF,TGTGCCTGGAGCCGAGCCACTGAAGCTTTCTTT
.,TRBJ1-4,TRBV29-1,once,CSVYGRLRGSEKLFF,TGCAGCGTCTACGGACGACTGCGGGGTAGTGAAAAACTGTTTTTT
TRBD2,TRBJ2-7,TRBV5-1,.,CASSETGLAEIYEQYF,TGCGCCAGCAGCGAAACGGGACTAGCGGAAATCTACGAGCAGTACTTC
.,TRBJ1-1,TRBV19,.,CASSIDWDIQGEAFF,TGTGCCAGTAGTATAGACTGGGACATTCAGGGAGAAGCTTTCTTT
.,TRBJ2-3,TRBV18,.,CASSPRGINTDTQYF,TGTGCCAGCTCACCACGAGGTATTAACACAGATACGCAGTATTTT
.,TRBJ1-4,TRBV2,.,CASSGAGANEKLFF,TGTGCCAGCAGTGGGGCAGGGGCTAATGAAAAACTGTTTTTT
.,TRBJ1-1,TRBV6-1,.,CASSEASGVGANTEAFF,TGTGCCAGCAGTGAAGCTTCAGGGGTTGGGGCTAACACTGAAGCTTTCTTT
.,TRBJ1-2,TRBV2,.,CASSEVPTFSRGYTF,TGTGCCAGCAGTGAAGTCCCGACATTTTCTCGTGGCTACACCTTC
.,TRBJ2-1,TRBV7-6,.,CASSPELYNEQFF,TGTGCCAGCAGCCCCGAACTTTACAATGAGCAGTTCTTC
TRBD1,TRBJ2-5,TRBV10-3,.,CATEKDRGGETQYF,TGTGCCACCGAGAAAGACAGGGGTGGAGAGACCCAGTACTTC
TRBD1,TRBJ1-2,TRBV7-8,.,CASSLDLTGGDGYTF,TGTGCCAGCAGCTTAGACTTAACAGGGGGCGATGGCTACACCTTC
TRBD2,TRBJ2-7,TRBV9,.,CASSGTSGNYAEQYF,TGTGCCAGCAGCGGCACTAGCGGGAATTATGCCGAGCAGTACTTC
TRBD1,TRBJ1-1,TRBV5-1,.,CASSQWTGKNTEAFF,TGCGCCAGCAGCCAATGGACAGGGAAGAACACTGAAGCTTTCTTT
TRBD2,TRBJ2-7,TRBV24-1,.,CATSDLGLAGCEQYF,TGTGCCACCAGTGATTTAGGACTAGCGGGATGCGAGCAGTACTTC
TRBD2,TRBJ2-1,TRBV3-1/TRBV3-2,.,CASSHGDGTSGWNEQFF,TGTGCCAGCAGCCACGGAGATGGGACTAGCGGGTGGAATGAGCAGTTCTTC
TRBD2,TRBJ2-5,TRBV6-5,.,CASSSSGRGFQETQYF,TGTGCCAGCAGTTCTAGCGGGAGGGGGTTCCAAGAGACCCAGTACTTC
.,TRBJ2-5,TRBV13,.,CASSSRRGTQYF,TGTGCCAGCAGCTCCCGCCGGGGGACCCAGTACTTC
TRBD2,TRBJ2-2,TRBV19,.,CASSISSGTLRTGELFF,TGTGCCAGTAGTATCTCTAGCGGGACATTAAGGACCGGGGAGCTGTTTTTT
TRBD2,TRBJ2-5,TRBV5-5,.,CASSFLAGGPPGETQYF,TGTGCCAGCAGCTTCCTAGCGGGAGGGCCACCGGGAGAGACCCAGTACTTC
TRBD1,TRBJ2-7,TRBV7-9,.,CASSLGQLNYEQYF,TGTGCCAGCAGCTTGGGACAGCTTAATTACGAGCAGTACTTC
.,TRBJ2-1,TRBV27,.,CASSFRRTFNEQFF,TGTGCCAGCAGTTTCCGCAGAACCTTCAATGAGCAGTTCTTC
.,TRBJ1-1,TRBV6-5,.,CASSYSYSEMNTEAFF,TGTGCCAGCAGTTACTCGTACAGTGAGATGAACACTGAAGCTTTCTTT
TRBD1,TRBJ1-3,TRBV7-3,few,CASSSPTGRGNTIYF,TGTGCCAGCAGCTCGCCGACAGGGCGTGGAAACACCATATATTTT
TRBD2,TRBJ2-1,TRBV5-1,.,CASSLGGSNEQFF,TGCGCCAGCAGCTTGGGCGGGAGTAATGAGCAGTTCTTC
.,TRBJ2-1,TRBV11-3,.,CASSSGNNEQFF,TGTGCCAGCAGCTCGGGGAACAATGAGCAGTTCTTC
TRBD1,TRBJ2-5,TRBV4-2,.,CASSQGDRGSPETQYF,TGTGCCAGCAGCCAGGGGGACAGGGGATCCCCAGAGACCCAGTACTTC
.,TRBJ2-7,TRBV5-1,once,CASHTGITYEQYF,TGCGCCAGCCACACAGGGATAACCTACGAGCAGTACTTC
.,TRBJ1-1,TRBV5-1,.,CASSLADRPEAFF,TGCGCCAGCAGCTTGGCCGACAGGCCTGAAGCTTTCTTT
.,TRBJ1-4,TRBV28,.,CASSLSGLGEKLFF,TGTGCCAGCAGTTTATCAGGGCTAGGGGAAAAACTGTTTTTT
TRBD2,TRBJ2-7,TRBV18,.,CASSTPGLATYEQYF,TGTGCCAGCTCAACACCGGGACTAGCGACCTACGAGCAGTACTTC
TRBD1,TRBJ2-7,TRBV11-2,.,CASSFVPAGGYEQYF,TGTGCCAGCAGCTTCGTCCCAGCAGGGGGCTACGAGCAGTACTTC
TRBD1,TRBJ1-4,TRBV7-8,.,CASSRTGTGRTNEKLFF,TGTGCCAGCAGCCGAACCGGGACAGGGAGGACTAATGAAAAACTGTTTTTT
TRBD2,TRBJ2-1,TRBV28,.,CASRTNSGRAANEQFF,TGTGCCAGCAGAACCAATAGCGGGAGGGCCGCCAATGAGCAGTTCTTC
TRBD2,TRBJ2-1,TRBV7-9,.,CASSSLAGGNNEQFF,TGTGCCAGCAGCTCACTAGCGGGAGGAAACAATGAGCAGTTCTTC
.,TRBJ2-1,TRBV5-6,.,CASSPEATSGHPYNEQFF,TGTGCCAGCAGCCCTGAGGCCACTAGTGGGCATCCCTACAATGAGCAGTTCTTC
TRBD2,TRBJ2-2,TRBV11-2,.,CASSLTGGSTGELFF,TGTGCCAGCAGCTTGACGGGCGGGAGCACCGGGGAGCTGTTTTTT
.,TRBJ1-2,TRBV19,once,CASTPTGNYGYTF,TGTGCCAGTACCCCAACAGGAAACTATGGCTACACCTTC